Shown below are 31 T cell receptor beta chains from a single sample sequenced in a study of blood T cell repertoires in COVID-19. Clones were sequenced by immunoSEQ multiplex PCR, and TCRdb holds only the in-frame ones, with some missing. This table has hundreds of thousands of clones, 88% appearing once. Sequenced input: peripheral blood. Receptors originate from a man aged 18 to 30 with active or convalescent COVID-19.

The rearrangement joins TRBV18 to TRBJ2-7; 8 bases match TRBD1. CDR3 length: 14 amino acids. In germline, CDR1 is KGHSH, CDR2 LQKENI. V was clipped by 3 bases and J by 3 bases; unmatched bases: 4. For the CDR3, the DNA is TGTGCCAGCTCACCCGCGGGACAGGACTACGAGCAGTACTTC. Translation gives CASSPAGQDYEQYF. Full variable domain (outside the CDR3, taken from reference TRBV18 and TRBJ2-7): NAGVMQNPRHLVRRRGQEARLRCSPMKGHSHVYWYRQLPEEGLKFMVYLQKENIIDESGMPKERFSAEFPKEGPSILRIQQVVRGDSAAYFCASSPAGQDYEQYFGPGTRLTVT.

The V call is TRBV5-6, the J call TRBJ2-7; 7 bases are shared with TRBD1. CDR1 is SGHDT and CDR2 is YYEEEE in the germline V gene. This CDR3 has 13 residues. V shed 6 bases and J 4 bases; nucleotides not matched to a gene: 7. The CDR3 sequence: CASKPTGSYEQYF. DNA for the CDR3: TGTGCCAGCAAACCGACAGGGTCATACGAGCAGTACTTC. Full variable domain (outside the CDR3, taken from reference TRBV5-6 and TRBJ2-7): DAGVTQSPTHLIKTRGQQVTLRCSPKSGHDTVSWYQQALGQGPQFIFQYYEEEERQRGNFPDRFSGHQFPNYSSELNVNALLLGDSALYLCASKPTGSYEQYFGPGTRLTVT.

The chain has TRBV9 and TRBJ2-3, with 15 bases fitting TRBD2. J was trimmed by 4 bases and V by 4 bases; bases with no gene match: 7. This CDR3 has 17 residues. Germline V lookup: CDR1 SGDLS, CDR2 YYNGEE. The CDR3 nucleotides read TGTGCCAGCAGCCCAAGACGGACTAGCGGGGGGGCAGATACGCAGTATTTT. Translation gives CASSPRRTSGGADTQYF.

The CDR3 nucleotides are TGTGCCAGCAGCAAAGTCCCACTAGAGCGGGGGGGCGTCGGGGAGCTGTTTTTT. This gives the protein CASSKVPLERGGVGELFF. V usage is TRBV21-1 and J usage is TRBJ2-2; the DNA was not used to check the table's D call, TRBD2. TRBV21-1 is noted as a pseudogene. The CDR3 has 18 residues.

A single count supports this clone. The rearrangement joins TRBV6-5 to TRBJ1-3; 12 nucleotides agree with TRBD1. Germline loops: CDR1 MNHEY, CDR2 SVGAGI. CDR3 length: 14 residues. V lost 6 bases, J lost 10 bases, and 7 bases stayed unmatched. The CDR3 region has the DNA TGTGCCAGCAGCCGGGACAGGGGGCCAGGGACCATATATTTT. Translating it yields CASSRDRGPGTIYF.

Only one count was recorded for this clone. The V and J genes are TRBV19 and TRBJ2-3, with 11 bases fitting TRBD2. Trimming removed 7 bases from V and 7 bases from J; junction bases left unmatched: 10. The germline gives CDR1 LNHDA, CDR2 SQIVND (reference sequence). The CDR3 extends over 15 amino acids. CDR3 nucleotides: TGTGCCAGTAATAGGGCTAGCGGGGGGTCAAATACGCAGTATTTT. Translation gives CASNRASGGSNTQYF.

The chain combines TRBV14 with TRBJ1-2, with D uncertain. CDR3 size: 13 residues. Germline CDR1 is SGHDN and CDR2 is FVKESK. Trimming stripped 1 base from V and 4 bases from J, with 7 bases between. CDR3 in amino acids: CASSQGRTYGYTF. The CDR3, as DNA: TGTGCCAGCAGCCAAGGCAGAACCTATGGCTACACCTTC.

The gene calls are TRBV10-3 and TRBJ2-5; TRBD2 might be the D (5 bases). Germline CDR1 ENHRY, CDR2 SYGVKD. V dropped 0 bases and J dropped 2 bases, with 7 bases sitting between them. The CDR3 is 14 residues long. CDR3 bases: TGTGCCATCAGTGAGTCTGGAGGTCAAGAGACCCAGTACTTC. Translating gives CAISESGGQETQYF.

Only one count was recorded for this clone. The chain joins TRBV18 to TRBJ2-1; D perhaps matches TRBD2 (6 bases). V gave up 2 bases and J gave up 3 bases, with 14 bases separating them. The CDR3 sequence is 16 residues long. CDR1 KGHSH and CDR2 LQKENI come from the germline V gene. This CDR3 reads CASSPGTGVLYNEQFF. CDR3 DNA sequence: TGTGCCAGCTCACCAGGGACTGGCGTCCTCTACAATGAGCAGTTCTTC.

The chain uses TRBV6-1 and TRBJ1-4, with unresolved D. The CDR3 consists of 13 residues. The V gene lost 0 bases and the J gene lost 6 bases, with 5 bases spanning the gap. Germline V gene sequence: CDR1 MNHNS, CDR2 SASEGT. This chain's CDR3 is CASSEALDEKLFF. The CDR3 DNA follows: TGTGCCAGCAGTGAAGCCCTCGATGAAAAACTGTTTTTT.

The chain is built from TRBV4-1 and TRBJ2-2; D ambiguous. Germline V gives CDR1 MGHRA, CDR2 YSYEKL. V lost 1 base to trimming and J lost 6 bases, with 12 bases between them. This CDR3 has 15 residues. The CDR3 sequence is CASSQGPRNPGELFF. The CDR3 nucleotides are TGCGCCAGCAGCCAAGGTCCTAGAAACCCCGGGGAGCTGTTTTTT.

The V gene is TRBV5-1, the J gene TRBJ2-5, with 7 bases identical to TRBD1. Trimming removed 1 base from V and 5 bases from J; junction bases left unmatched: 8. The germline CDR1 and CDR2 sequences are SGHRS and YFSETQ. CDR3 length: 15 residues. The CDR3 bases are TGCGCCAGCAGCTTGACTCCGAGGGGGCCGGAGACCCAGTACTTC. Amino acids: CASSLTPRGPETQYF.

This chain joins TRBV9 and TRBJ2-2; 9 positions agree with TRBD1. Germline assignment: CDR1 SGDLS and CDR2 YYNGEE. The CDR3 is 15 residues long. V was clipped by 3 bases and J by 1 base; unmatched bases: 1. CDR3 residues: CASSGQGVNTGELFF. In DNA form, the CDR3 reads TGTGCCAGCAGCGGACAGGGGGTGAACACCGGGGAGCTGTTTTTT.

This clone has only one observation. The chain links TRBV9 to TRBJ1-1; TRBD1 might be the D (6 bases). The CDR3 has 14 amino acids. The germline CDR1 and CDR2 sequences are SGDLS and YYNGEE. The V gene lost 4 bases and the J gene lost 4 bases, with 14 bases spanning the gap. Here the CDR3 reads CASSSTTGRTEAFF. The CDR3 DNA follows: TGTGCCAGCAGCTCTACGACAGGCCGCACTGAAGCTTTCTTT.

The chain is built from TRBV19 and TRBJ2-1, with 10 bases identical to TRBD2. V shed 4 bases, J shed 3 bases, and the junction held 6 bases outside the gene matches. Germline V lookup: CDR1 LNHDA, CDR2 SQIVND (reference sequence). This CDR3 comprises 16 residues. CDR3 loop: CASSTSGGAYYNEQFF. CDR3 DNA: TGTGCCAGTAGTACGAGCGGGGGGGCTTACTACAATGAGCAGTTCTTC.

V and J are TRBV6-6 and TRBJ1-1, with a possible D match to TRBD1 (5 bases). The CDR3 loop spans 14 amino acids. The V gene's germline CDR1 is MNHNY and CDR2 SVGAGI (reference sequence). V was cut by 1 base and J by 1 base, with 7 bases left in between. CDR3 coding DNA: TGTGCCAGCAGTTACTACGACAGGAACACTGAAGCTTTCTTT. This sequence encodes CASSYYDRNTEAFF.

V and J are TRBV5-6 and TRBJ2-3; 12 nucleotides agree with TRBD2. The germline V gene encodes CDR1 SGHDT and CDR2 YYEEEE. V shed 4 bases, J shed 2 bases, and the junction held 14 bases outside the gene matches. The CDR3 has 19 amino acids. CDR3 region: CASSTHGYLAGGLTDTQYF. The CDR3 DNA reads TGTGCCAGCAGCACCCATGGATATCTAGCGGGGGGGCTCACAGATACGCAGTATTTT.

In DNA, the CDR3 is TGTGCCAGCACCCGGGCTAGCGGGGACTACGAGCAGTACTTC. Translated: CASTRASGDYEQYF. The chain couples TRBV2 to TRBJ2-7, with 9 bases aligning to TRBD2. The CDR3 is made up of 14 amino acids. The J segment lost 3 bases and the V segment lost 7 bases, leaving 7 bases of the junction unmatched. CDR1 is SNHLY and CDR2 is FYNNEI in the germline V gene. Full variable domain (remainder filled in from reference TRBV2 and TRBJ2-7): EPEVTQTPSHQVTQMGQEVILRCVPISNHLYFYWYRQILGQKVEFLVSFYNNEISEKSEIFDDQFSVERPDGSNFTLKIRSTKLEDSAMYFCASTRASGDYEQYFGPGTRLTVT.

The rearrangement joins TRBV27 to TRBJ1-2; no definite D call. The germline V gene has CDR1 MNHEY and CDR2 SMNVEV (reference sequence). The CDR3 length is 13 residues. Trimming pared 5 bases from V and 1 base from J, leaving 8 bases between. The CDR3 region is CASSTGINYGYTF. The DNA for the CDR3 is TGTGCCAGCAGTACGGGGATTAACTATGGCTACACCTTC.

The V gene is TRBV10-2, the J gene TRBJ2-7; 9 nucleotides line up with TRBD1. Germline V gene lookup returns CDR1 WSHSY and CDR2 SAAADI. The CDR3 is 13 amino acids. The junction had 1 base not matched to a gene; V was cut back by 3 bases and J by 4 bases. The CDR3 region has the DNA TGCGCCAGCAGTGACGGGACAGGGTACGAGCAGTACTTC. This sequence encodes CASSDGTGYEQYF.

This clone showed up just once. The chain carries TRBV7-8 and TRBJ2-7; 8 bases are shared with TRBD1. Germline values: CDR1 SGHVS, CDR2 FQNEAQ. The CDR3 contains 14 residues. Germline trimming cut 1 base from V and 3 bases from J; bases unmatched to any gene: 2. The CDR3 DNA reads TGTGCCAGCAGCTTAGGGACAGGGATCTACGAGCAGTACTTC. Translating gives CASSLGTGIYEQYF.

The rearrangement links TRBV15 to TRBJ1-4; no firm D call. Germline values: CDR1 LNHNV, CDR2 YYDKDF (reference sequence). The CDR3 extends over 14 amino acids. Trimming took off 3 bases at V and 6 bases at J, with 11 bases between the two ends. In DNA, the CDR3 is TGTGCCACCAGCAGCGCAAGAGTAGATGAAAAACTGTTTTTT. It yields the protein CATSSARVDEKLFF.

This CDR3 is CASSSGQPYGYTF. CDR3 DNA sequence: TGTGCCAGTAGCTCGGGACAGCCTTATGGCTACACCTTC. The chain carries TRBV19 and TRBJ1-2; 7 nucleotides line up with TRBD1. The CDR3 is 13 amino acids. Germline V gene data show CDR1 as LNHDA and CDR2 as SQIVND (reference sequence). The V segment lost 6 bases and the J segment 5 bases; nucleotides outside the gene matches: 6.

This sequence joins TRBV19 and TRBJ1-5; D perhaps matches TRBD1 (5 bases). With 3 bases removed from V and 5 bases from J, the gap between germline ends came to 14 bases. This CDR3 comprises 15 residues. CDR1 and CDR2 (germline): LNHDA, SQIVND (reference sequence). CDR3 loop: CASSMVGGRDQPQHF. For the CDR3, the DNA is TGTGCCAGTAGTATGGTCGGGGGTAGGGATCAGCCCCAGCATTTT.

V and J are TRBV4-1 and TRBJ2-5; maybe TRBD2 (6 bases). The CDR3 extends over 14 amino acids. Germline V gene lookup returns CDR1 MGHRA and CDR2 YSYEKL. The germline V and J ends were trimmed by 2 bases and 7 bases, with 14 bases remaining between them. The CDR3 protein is CASSQTGGPSTQYF. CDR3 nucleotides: TGCGCCAGCAGCCAAACCGGAGGGCCATCGACCCAGTACTTC.

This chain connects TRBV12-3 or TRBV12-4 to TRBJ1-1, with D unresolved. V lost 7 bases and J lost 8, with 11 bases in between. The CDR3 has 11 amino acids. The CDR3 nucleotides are TGTGCCAGCACCGTCGGGTACGAAGCTTTCTTT. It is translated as CASTVGYEAFF.

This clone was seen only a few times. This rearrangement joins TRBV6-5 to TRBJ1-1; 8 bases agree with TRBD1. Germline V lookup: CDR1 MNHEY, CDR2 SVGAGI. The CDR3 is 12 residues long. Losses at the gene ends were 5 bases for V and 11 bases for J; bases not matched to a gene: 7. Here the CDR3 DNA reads TGTGCCAGCAGTCCCCAGGGGGCTGGCGCTTTCTTT. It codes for CASSPQGAGAFF.

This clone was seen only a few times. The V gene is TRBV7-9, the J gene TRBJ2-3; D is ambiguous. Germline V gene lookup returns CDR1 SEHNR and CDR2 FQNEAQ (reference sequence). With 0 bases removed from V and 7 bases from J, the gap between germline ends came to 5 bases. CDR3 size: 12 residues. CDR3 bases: TGTGCCAGCAGCTTAGCGAGGAATACGCAGTATTTT. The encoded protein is CASSLARNTQYF.

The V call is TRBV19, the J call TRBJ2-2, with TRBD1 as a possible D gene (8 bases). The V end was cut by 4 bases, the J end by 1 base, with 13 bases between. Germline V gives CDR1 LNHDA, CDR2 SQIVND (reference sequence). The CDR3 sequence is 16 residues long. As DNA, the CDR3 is TGTGCCAGTAGTACAGCGGGGACAGGGAACACCGGGGAGCTGTTTTTT. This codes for CASSTAGTGNTGELFF. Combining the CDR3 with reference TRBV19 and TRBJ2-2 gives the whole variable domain DGGITQSPKYLFRKEGQNVTLSCEQNLNHDAMYWYRQDPGQGLRLIYYSQIVNDFQKGDIAEGYSVSREKKESFPLTVTSAQKNPTAFYLCASSTAGTGNTGELFFGEGSRLTVL.

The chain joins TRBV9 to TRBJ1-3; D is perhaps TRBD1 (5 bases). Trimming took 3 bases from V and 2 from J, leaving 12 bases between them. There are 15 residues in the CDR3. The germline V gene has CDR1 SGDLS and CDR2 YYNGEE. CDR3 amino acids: CASSAWGGAGNTIYF. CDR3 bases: TGTGCCAGCAGCGCATGGGGAGGGGCTGGAAACACCATATATTTT.

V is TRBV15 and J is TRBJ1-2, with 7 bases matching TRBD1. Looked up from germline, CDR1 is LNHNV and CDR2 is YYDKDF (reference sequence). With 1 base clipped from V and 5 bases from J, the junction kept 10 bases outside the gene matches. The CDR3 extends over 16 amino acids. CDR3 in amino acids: CATSRGRQGPRYGYTF. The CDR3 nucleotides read TGTGCCACCAGCAGAGGAAGACAGGGTCCTCGGTATGGCTACACCTTC.